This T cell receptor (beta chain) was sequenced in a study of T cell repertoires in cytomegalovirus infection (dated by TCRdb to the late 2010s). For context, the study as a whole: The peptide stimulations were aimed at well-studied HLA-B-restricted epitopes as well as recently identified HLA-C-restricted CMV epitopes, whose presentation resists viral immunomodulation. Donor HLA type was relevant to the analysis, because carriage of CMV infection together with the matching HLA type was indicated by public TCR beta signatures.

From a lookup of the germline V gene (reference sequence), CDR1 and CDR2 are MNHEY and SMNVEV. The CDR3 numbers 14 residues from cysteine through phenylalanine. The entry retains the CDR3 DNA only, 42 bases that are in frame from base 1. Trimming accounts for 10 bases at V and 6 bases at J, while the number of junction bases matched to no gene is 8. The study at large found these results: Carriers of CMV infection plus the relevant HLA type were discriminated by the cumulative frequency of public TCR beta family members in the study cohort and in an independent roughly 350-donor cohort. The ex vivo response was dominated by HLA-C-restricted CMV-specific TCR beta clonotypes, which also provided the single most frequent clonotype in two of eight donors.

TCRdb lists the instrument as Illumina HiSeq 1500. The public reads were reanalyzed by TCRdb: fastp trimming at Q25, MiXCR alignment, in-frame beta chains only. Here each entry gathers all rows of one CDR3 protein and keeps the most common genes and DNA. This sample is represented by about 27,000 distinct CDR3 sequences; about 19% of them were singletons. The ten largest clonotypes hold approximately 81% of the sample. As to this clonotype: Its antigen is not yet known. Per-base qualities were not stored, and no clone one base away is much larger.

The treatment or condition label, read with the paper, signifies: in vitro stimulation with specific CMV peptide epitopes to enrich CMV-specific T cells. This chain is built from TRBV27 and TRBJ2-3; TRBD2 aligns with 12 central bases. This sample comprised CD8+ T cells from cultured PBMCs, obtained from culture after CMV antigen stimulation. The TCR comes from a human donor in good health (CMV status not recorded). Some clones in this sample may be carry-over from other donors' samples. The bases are TGTGCCACCGGACTAGCGGGAATGGGGGATACGCAGTATTTT. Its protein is CATGLAGMGDTQYF.